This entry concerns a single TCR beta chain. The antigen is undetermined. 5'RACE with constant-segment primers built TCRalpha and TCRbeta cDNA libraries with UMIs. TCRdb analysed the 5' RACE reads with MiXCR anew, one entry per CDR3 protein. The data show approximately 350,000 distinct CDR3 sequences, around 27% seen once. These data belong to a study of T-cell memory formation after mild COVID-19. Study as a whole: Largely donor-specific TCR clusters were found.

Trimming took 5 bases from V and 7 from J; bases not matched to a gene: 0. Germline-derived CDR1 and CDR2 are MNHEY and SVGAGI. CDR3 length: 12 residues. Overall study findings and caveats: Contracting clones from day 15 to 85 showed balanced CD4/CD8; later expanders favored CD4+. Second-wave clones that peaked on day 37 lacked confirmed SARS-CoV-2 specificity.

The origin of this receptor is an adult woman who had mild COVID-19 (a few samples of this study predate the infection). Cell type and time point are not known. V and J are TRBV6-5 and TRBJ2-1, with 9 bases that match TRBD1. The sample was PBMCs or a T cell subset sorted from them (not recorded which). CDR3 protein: CASSGTGNEQFF. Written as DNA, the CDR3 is TGTGCCAGCAGTGGGACAGGGAATGAGCAGTTCTTC.